The 8 T cell receptor beta chains given below trace back to one sample, sequenced in a study of blood T cell repertoires in COVID-19. Only in-frame clones appear in the TCRdb table, and some are missing; sequencing was by immunoSEQ multiplex PCR. Of 240,000 or so clones in the sample, roughly 80% are singletons; the top ten hold around 12%. Input material: peripheral blood. These receptors originate from an older woman with active or convalescent COVID-19.

The V and J genes are TRBV5-4 and TRBJ2-3, with 7 bases identical to TRBD1. The V and J ends lost 4 bases and 2 bases, in that order; junction bases with no gene match: 4. This CDR3 is built from 14 residues. Germline CDR1 and CDR2: SGHNT and YYREEE (reference sequence). The CDR3 loop is CASSLGQHTDTQYF. The CDR3 coding sequence is TGTGCCAGCAGCCTGGGACAGCACACAGATACGCAGTATTTT. Full variable domain (outside the CDR3, taken from reference TRBV5-4 and TRBJ2-3): ETGVTQSPTHLIKTRGQQVTLRCSSQSGHNTVSWYQQALGQGPQFIFQYYREEENGRGNFPPRFSGLQFPNYSSELNVNALELDDSALYLCASSLGQHTDTQYFGPGTRLTVL.

The J gene is TRBJ1-1, the V gene TRBV4-1, with 10 bases matching TRBD1. Losses at the gene ends were 1 base for V and 4 bases for J; bases not matched to a gene: 3. Germline assignment: CDR1 MGHRA and CDR2 YSYEKL. The CDR3 extends over 15 amino acids. The CDR3 loop is CASSQGWTGGTEAFF. CDR3 bases: TGCGCCAGCAGCCAAGGATGGACAGGGGGCACTGAAGCTTTCTTT.

A single count supports this clone. The chain recombines TRBV9 with TRBJ2-5; D gene uncertain. CDR1 is SGDLS and CDR2 is YYNGEE in the germline V gene. With 0 bases removed from V and 5 bases from J, the gap between germline ends came to 11 bases. The CDR3 runs to 14 residues. The CDR3 coding sequence is TGTGCCAGCAGCGTAGGGGCAGCCTCGGAGACCCAGTACTTC. It codes for CASSVGAASETQYF.

This clone was observed a handful of times. J is TRBJ1-6 and V is TRBV7-9; D remains unclear. CDR3 length: 19 amino acids. Germline V gene lookup returns CDR1 SEHNR and CDR2 FQNEAQ (reference sequence). V dropped 2 bases and J dropped 7 bases, with 24 bases sitting between them. The CDR3: CASSLYPPRRDRRNSPLHF. For the CDR3, the DNA is TGTGCCAGCAGCTTATATCCCCCGAGAAGAGATAGGCGGAATTCACCCCTCCACTTT.

The chain uses TRBV29-1 and TRBJ2-3; 7 positions agree with TRBD2. The CDR3 consists of 16 residues. The germline gives CDR1 SQVTM, CDR2 ANQGSEA. V trimming: 1 base; J trimming: 6 bases; junction bases outside the gene matches: 13. The CDR3 DNA is TGCAGCGTTGAAGGACTAGCCAATACCTTCGCGGATACGCAGTATTTT. It encodes CSVEGLANTFADTQYF.

This clone showed up just once. V usage is TRBV19 and J usage is TRBJ1-2; possible D gene TRBD1, 6 bases. This CDR3 has 14 residues. CDR1 LNHDA and CDR2 SQIVND come from the germline V gene (reference sequence). Trimming took 7 bases from V and 6 from J, leaving 18 bases between them. The DNA for the CDR3 is TGTGCCAGTACCCTTGGGGGCGCGCAGAATGGCTACACCTTC. It is translated as CASTLGGAQNGYTF.

The V and J genes are TRBV2 and TRBJ1-6, with 7 nucleotides matching TRBD1. This CDR3 comprises 12 residues. In germline, CDR1 is SNHLY, CDR2 FYNNEI. V shed 6 bases, J shed 11 bases, and the junction held 4 bases outside the gene matches. The CDR3 sequence is CASRRQGPPLHF. The CDR3 DNA follows: TGTGCCAGCAGGAGACAGGGACCACCCCTCCACTTT. The whole variable domain, remainder taken from reference TRBV2 and TRBJ1-6, is EPEVTQTPSHQVTQMGQEVILRCVPISNHLYFYWYRQILGQKVEFLVSFYNNEISEKSEIFDDQFSVERPDGSNFTLKIRSTKLEDSAMYFCASRRQGPPLHFGNGTRLTVT.

The chain uses TRBV3-1 (or the pseudogene TRBV3-2) and TRBJ2-3, with 9 bases that match TRBD2. Per the germline V gene, CDR1 is LGHDT and CDR2 is YNNKEL (reference sequence). V gave up 0 bases and J gave up 1 base; unmatched junction bases: 11. The CDR3 contains 19 residues. CDR3 bases: TGTGCCAGCAGCCAAGATAGGTCCCTAGCGGGGCTGCGCACAGATACGCAGTATTTT. Its protein product is CASSQDRSLAGLRTDTQYF.